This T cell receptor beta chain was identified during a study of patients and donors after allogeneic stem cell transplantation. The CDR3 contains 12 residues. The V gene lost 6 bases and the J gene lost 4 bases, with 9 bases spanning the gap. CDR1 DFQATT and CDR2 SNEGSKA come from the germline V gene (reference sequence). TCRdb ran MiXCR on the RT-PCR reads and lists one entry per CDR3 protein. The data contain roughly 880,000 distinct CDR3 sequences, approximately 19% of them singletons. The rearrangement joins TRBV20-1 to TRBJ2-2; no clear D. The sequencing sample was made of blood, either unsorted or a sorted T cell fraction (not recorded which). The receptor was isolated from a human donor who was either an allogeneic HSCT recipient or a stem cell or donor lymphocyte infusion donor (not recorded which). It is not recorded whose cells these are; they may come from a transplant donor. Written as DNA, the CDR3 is TGCAGTGCCCAATGGGGCACCGGGGAGCTGTTTTTT. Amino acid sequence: CSAQWGTGELFF.